Listed here are 13 T cell receptor beta chains from one sample, sequenced in a study of CD8+CD57+ T cells in acquired aplastic anemia (dated by TCRdb to the late 2010s). Expansion of CD8+CD57+ cells had been shown by flow cytometry in the patients chosen for sequencing. The listed sequencing device is Illumina HiSeq 2000. Genomic DNA served as template for TCR beta VDJ combination and CDR3 sequence profiling. Starting from the raw public reads, TCRdb applied fastp trimming at Q25, assembled clones with MiXCR and retained in-frame beta chains. Rows are unified per CDR3 protein, each entry keeping the most common DNA and genes. This sample lists approximately 470,000 distinct CDR3 sequences; around a third were detected once. Nearly 0.85% of the sample comes from the top ten. Sequencing was carried out using sorted CD4+, CD8+, or CD8+CD57+ T cells (not recorded which) from PBMCs. These receptors all stem from a human donor with aplastic anemia.

On this clonotype: The junction shows a germline mismatch at one end, possibly a read error. This chain joins TRBV2 and TRBJ1-6; 7 nucleotides match TRBD1. The germline V gene encodes CDR1 SNHLY and CDR2 FYNNEI. This CDR3 contains 15 residues. In DNA, the CDR3 is TGTGCCGGCAGTGACCTTGACAGGGACAATTCACCCCTCCACTTT. This sequence encodes CAGSDLDRDNSPLHF.

V gene TRBV7-2 combines with J gene TRBJ2-2; 7 bases agree with TRBD2. CDR3 length equals 15 residues. The germline V gene has CDR1 SGHTA and CDR2 FQGNSA. Trimming removed 5 bases from V and 6 bases from J; junction bases left unmatched: 9. CDR3 sequence: CASSTMRGFAGELFF. The CDR3 DNA reads as TGTGCCAGCAGCACCATGCGGGGGTTTGCCGGGGAGCTGTTTTTT.

CDR3 coding DNA: TGCGCCAGCAGCTTGGTTCAGGGGGCTGGAGAGACCCAGTACTTC. It codes for CASSLVQGAGETQYF. The gene calls are TRBV5-1 and TRBJ2-5; 8 bases fit TRBD1. The CDR3 runs to 15 residues. The V gene end was trimmed by 0 bases and the J gene end by 4 bases; junction bases not matched to a gene: 5. Per germline, CDR1 SGHRS and CDR2 YFSETQ.

This clonotype has a single count. The germline gene is not matched at one end of the junction; a read error may be the cause. The chain carries TRBV11-2 and TRBJ2-3, with 8 positions matching TRBD1. The CDR3 sequence is 15 residues long. The germline V gene encodes CDR1 SGHAT and CDR2 FQNNGV. CDR3 bases: TGTGCCAGCAGCTTAGAGGCAGGGGGCCCAGACACGCAGTATTTT. This codes for CASSLEAGGPDTQYF.

Ten or more counts support this clonotype. The V call is TRBV15, the J call TRBJ1-5; D remains unclear. The CDR3 covers 14 residues. V was cut by 0 bases and J by 9 bases, with 12 bases left in between. CDR1 is LNHNV, CDR2 YYDKDF, per germline (reference sequence). The CDR3 region has the DNA TGTGCCACCAGCAGAGAACGTAATCTCTGGCCCCAGCATTTT. This encodes CATSRERNLWPQHF.

The V gene is TRBV27, the J gene TRBJ2-5; TRBD2 agrees at 12 bases. Germline-derived CDR1 and CDR2 are MNHEY and SMNVEV (reference sequence). After removal of 1 base from V and 5 bases from J, the junction contained 14 bases not matched to a gene. The CDR3 covers 19 residues. The chain's CDR3 is CASSLFGTSGPKTGETQYF. The DNA for the CDR3 is TGTGCCAGCAGTTTATTCGGGACTAGCGGGCCTAAAACAGGGGAGACCCAGTACTTC.

Remarks on this clonotype: This may be a read error: a much more frequent sequence differs by one nucleotide. V usage is TRBV7-8 and J usage is TRBJ1-6, with D tentatively TRBD1 (5 bases). This CDR3 has 14 amino acids. Germline values: CDR1 SGHVS, CDR2 FQNEAQ. CDR3 in DNA: TGTGCCAGCAGATTGGGGGGGGGAAATTCACCCCCCCACTTT. Amino acid sequence: CASRLGGGNSPPHF. The whole variable domain, remainder taken from reference TRBV7-8 and TRBJ1-6, is GAGVSQSPRYKVAKRGQDVALRCDPISGHVSLFWYQQALGQGPEFLTYFQNEAQLDKSGLPSDRFFAERPEGSVSTLKIQRTQQEDSAVYLCASRLGGGNSPPHFGNGTRLTVT.

This clonotype was detected ten times or more. The chain has TRBV7-2 and TRBJ2-4; a possible D gene is TRBD1 (5 bases). The V and J ends lost 5 bases and 3 bases respectively, with 11 bases between them. The germline CDR1 and CDR2 sequences are SGHTA and FQGNSA. This CDR3 is built from 14 residues. This chain's CDR3 is CASSPRDYKNIQYF. The CDR3, as DNA: TGTGCCAGCAGCCCCAGGGATTACAAAAACATTCAGTACTTC.

V and J are TRBV19 and TRBJ1-2; TRBD1 is a possible D gene (5 bases). The CDR3 length is 13 residues. The germline V gene encodes CDR1 LNHDA and CDR2 SQIVND (reference sequence). Trimming pared 4 bases from V and 6 bases from J, leaving 12 bases between. The CDR3 here is CASSTQWDHGYTF. The CDR3 DNA follows: TGTGCCAGTAGTACCCAGTGGGACCATGGCTACACCTTC.

This clonotype was detected many times. The chain links TRBV7-6 to TRBJ2-6; D gene unclear. V lost 2 bases, J lost 2 bases, and 7 bases lay in between. Germline lookup yields CDR1 SGHVS and CDR2 FNYEAQ. This CDR3 region has 15 residues. CDR3 sequence reads: CASSLKGAGANVLTF. CDR3 nucleotide sequence: TGTGCCAGCAGCTTAAAGGGTGCTGGGGCCAACGTCCTGACTTTC.

The V gene is TRBV6-4, the J gene TRBJ1-1; D is possibly TRBD1 (5 bases). Germline loops: CDR1 MRHNA, CDR2 SNTAGT. The CDR3 loop spans 14 amino acids. Between the trimmed V and J ends, which lost 1 base and 5 bases, there was a span of 11 bases. The CDR3 here is CASSDFPGRTEAFF. The CDR3 DNA reads as TGTGCCAGCAGTGACTTCCCAGGGCGAACTGAAGCTTTCTTT.

Regarding this clonotype: With a much larger clone just one base away, this may be a read error. The chain joins TRBV12-3 or TRBV12-4 to TRBJ1-6; D remains ambiguous. Between the trimmed V and J ends, which lost 3 bases and 4 bases, there was a span of 7 bases. CDR3 size: 14 residues. CDR3 in DNA: TGTGCCAGCAGTTTTACGGGGTATAATTCACCCCTCCACTTT. Translating it yields CASSFTGYNSPLHF.

As for this clonotype: This may be a read error, as it is one base from a much larger clone. V gene TRBV2 combines with J gene TRBJ2-6; D gene ambiguous. V lost 4 bases, J lost 4 bases, and 8 bases lay in between. Germline V lookup: CDR1 SNHLY, CDR2 FYNNEI. The CDR3 runs to 14 residues. This CDR3 is CASSGFVGANVLTF. DNA for the CDR3: TGTGCCAGCAGTGGATTTGTAGGGGCCAACGTCCTGACTTTC.